This T cell receptor (beta chain) derives from a study of T cell responses to AZD1222 COVID-19 vaccine (dated by TCRdb to about 2021). About the investigation overall: AZD1222 recipients given second doses at about 4 weeks or at about 12 weeks were pooled, since spike-specific TCR depth and breadth were not found to differ between the two schedules. Trial participants were enrolled into age subgroups of 18-55, 56-69 and 70-plus years, which contained about 150, 27 and 61 TCR-sequenced participants, respectively. TCR sequencing covered 230 to 250 trial participants: some 210 given two doses of AZD1222 and approximately 25 given two doses of MenACWY control vaccine. Here is what the overall study found, with its caveats: The vaccine-associated CD4 TCRs covered the entire spike protein, and the dominant responses fell in regions 160-218 and 743-854. In the small 56-69-year group, the increase in depth fell short of significance, most likely because of low power. Because no day 14 peak-response samples were available, repertoires were characterized only after the peak T cell response. Conclusions about previously exposed vaccinees are limited, since just six or seven AZD1222 recipients were seropositive for SARS-CoV-2 at baseline. Participants were mostly white British and included more females than males, and it was suggested by the authors that clonal diversity may have been underestimated. Reportedly, close to half of the unique spike-specific TCRs recognized epitopes lying outside the regions that are mutated in the B.1.351 and B.1.1.7 variants. After two AZD1222 doses, both the breadth and the depth of spike-specific TCRs were significantly higher than at day 0 and than in MenACWY recipients.

With regard to this clone: Its recognized antigen is unknown. No clone much larger than this one lies a single base away; base qualities are absent.

At the junction V is shortened by 4 bases and J by 5 bases; bases outside the gene matches: 11. The CDR3 has 18 amino acids, counting the end cysteine and phenylalanine. The read is trimmed to its CDR3 DNA, 54 bases read in frame from base 1. Per the germline V gene, MGHRA is the CDR1 and YSYEKL is the CDR2. The CDR3 regions of human TCRbeta chains were subjected to immunosequencing. On the study's bioinformatics: Repertoire TCRs were matched against a reference library of SARS-CoV-2-specific TCRs generated with the MIRA antigen-specificity platform. Breadth was defined as the fraction of unique TCRs that were SARS-CoV-2-associated, and depth was defined as the fraction of total T cells that were SARS-CoV-2-associated. Using the MIRA data, every spike-specific TCR was mapped to the spike region that the TCR reacted to and assigned to either a CD4 or a CD8 class. Log10-transformed breadth and depth values were compared by one-way ANOVA with Sidak's multiple comparisons tests. Entries here come from immuneACCESS through TCRdb and include only in-frame sequences with V and J called. Some clones fail to appear in such tables; in the studies checked, an unresolved V gene covers under half of the shortfall, and the cause of the remainder is unknown. The DNA gave D and trimming, while V, J and clone size come from that table. This sample comprises about 130,000 clones, approximately 88% of them detected only once. Around 5.6% of the sample is taken by the ten largest.

Reading the label with the study, this specimen's time point is: baseline before first vaccination. The vaccinee samples were drawn from two UK trials, COV001 and COV002, one of which was a single-blind randomized controlled phase 2/3 trial testing AZD1222 (ChAdOx1 nCoV-19) in healthy adults. For TCRbeta chain sequencing, PBMC samples from trial participants were taken at day 0 and at day 28 after the second dose. Recombination joined TRBV4-1 with TRBJ2-5; 15 bases in the middle match TRBD2. The clonotype comes from an adult in good health. The material was peripheral blood, obtained on day 0 of AZD1222 vaccination. The bases read TGCGCCAGCAGCCTGGGACTAGCGGGAGGTCCCACGGGGGAGACCCAGTACTTC. The resulting protein is CASSLGLAGGPTGETQYF.